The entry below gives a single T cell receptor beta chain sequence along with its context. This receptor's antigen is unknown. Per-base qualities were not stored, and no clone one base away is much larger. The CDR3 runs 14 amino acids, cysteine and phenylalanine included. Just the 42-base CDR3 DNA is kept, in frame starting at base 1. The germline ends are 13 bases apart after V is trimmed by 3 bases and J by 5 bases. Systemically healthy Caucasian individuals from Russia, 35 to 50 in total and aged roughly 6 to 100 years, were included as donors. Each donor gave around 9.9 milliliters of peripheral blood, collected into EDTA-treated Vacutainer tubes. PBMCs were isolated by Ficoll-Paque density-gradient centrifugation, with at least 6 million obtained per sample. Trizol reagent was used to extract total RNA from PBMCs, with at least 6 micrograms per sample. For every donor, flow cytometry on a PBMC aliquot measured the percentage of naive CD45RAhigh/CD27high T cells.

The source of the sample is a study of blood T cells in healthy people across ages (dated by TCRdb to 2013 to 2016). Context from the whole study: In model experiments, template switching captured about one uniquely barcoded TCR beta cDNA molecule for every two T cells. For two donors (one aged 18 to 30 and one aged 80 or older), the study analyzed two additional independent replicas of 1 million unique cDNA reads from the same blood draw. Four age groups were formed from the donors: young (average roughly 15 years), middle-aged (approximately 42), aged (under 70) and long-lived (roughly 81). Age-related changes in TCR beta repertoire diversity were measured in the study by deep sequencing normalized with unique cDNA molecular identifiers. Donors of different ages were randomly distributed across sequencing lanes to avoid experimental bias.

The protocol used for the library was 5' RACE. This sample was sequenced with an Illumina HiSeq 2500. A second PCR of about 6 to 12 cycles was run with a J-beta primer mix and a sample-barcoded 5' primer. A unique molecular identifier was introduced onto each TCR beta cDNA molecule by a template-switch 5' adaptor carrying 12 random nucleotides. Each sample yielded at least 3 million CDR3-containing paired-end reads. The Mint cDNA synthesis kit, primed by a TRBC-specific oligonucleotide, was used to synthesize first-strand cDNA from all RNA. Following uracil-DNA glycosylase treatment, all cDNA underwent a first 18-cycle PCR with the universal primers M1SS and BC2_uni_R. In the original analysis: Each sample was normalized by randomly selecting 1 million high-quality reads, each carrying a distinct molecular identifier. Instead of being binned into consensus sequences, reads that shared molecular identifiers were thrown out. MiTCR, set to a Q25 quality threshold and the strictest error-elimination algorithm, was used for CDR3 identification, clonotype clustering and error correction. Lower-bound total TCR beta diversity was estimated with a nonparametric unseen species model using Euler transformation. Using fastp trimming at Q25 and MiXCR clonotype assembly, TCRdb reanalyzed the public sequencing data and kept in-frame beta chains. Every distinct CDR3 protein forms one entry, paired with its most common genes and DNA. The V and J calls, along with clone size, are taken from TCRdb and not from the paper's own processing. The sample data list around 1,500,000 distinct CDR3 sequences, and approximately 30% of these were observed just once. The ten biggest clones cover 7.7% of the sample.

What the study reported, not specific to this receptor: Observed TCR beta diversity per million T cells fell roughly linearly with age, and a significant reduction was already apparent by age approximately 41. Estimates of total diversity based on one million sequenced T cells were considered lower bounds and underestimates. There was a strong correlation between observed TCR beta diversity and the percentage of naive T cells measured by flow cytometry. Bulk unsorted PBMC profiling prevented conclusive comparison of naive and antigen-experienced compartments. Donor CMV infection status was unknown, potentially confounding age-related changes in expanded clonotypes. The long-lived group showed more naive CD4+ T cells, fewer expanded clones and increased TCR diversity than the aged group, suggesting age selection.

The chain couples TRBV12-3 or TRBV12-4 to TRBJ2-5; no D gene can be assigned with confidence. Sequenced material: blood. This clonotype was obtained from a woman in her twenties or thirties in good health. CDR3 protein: CASSFSPDHETQYF. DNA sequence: TGTGCCAGCAGTTTTAGTCCCGATCATGAGACCCAGTACTTC.